This entry lists 29 T cell receptor beta chains sequenced from one sample in a study of T cell responses to AZD1222 COVID-19 vaccine. The assay was immunoSEQ multiplex PCR, and TCRdb's table has in-frame clones only and misses some. The sample has about 160,000 clones, more than 70% seen once. The specimen comprised peripheral blood, sampled on day 0 of AZD1222 vaccination. Source of these receptors: an adult in good health.

V usage is TRBV5-1 and J usage is TRBJ2-1; 8 bases map to TRBD1. V gave up 4 bases and J gave up 5 bases; unmatched junction bases: 5. This CDR3 contains 14 residues. Germline CDR1 and CDR2: SGHRS and YFSETQ. DNA for the CDR3: TGCGCCAGCAGCGTGCAGGGGGCAGACAATGAGCAGTTCTTC. Amino acid sequence: CASSVQGADNEQFF.

The J gene is TRBJ2-7, the V gene TRBV13, with TRBD1 as a possible D gene (5 bases). The germline CDR1 and CDR2 sequences are PRHDT and FYEKMQ (reference sequence). The CDR3 is 16 residues long. V lost 4 bases to trimming and J lost 1 base, with 17 bases between them. This chain's CDR3 is CASSSGSAGSSYEQYF. The CDR3 DNA sequence: TGTGCCAGCAGCTCCGGATCCGCAGGGTCATCCTACGAGCAGTACTTC.

CDR3 coding DNA: TGCGCCAGCAGCTTGATCCAGCGGGCACGACACCGGGAGCTGTTTTTT. It is translated as CASSLIQRARHRELFF. The chain couples TRBV5-1 to TRBJ2-2, with a possible D match to TRBD2 (6 bases). This CDR3 contains 16 residues. Trimming removed 1 base at V and 9 bases at J, with 19 bases between. Germline V gives CDR1 SGHRS, CDR2 YFSETQ.

The chain has TRBV24-1 and TRBJ1-4, with D perhaps matching TRBD1 (5 bases). V gave up 6 bases and J gave up 8 bases, with 15 bases separating them. The germline gives CDR1 KGHDR, CDR2 SFDVKD. The CDR3 totals 14 residues. Written as DNA, the CDR3 is TGTGCCACCAGTCCCCGAGGGCAGGGAGAAAAACTGTTTTTT. This translates into CATSPRGQGEKLFF.

The chain uses TRBV5-6 and TRBJ2-5; no clear D gene. CDR3 length: 14 residues. V lost 1 base, J lost 5 bases, and 12 bases lay in between. The germline gives CDR1 SGHDT, CDR2 YYEEEE. The CDR3: CASSLLGVPETQYF. Written as DNA, the CDR3 is TGTGCCAGCAGCTTGTTAGGAGTACCTGAGACCCAGTACTTC.

CDR3 sequence (DNA): TGTGCCAGCCGCGGGACCCGATACAATGAGCAGTTCTTC. Translated: CASRGTRYNEQFF. V usage is TRBV2 and J usage is TRBJ2-1; possible D gene TRBD2, 6 bases. Germline assignment: CDR1 SNHLY and CDR2 FYNNEI. V shed 8 bases and J shed 4 bases, with 12 bases lying between them. This CDR3 has 13 residues.

The chain uses TRBV18 and TRBJ2-3; 9 bases are a match to TRBD2. CDR1 is KGHSH, CDR2 LQKENI, per germline. The CDR3 contains 15 residues. After removal of 0 bases from V and 3 bases from J, the junction contained 1 base not matched to a gene. The CDR3 here is CASSPPSGRTDTQYF. The CDR3 DNA is TGTGCCAGCTCACCACCTAGCGGGAGAACAGATACGCAGTATTTT.

J is TRBJ1-1 and V is TRBV28; D is uncertain. Trimming stripped 8 bases from V and 4 bases from J, with 8 bases between. Germline V gene lookup returns CDR1 MDHEN and CDR2 SYDVKM. This CDR3 comprises 11 residues. This CDR3 is CASETRTEAFF. CDR3 sequence (DNA): TGTGCCAGCGAAACCCGCACTGAAGCTTTCTTT.

The chain carries TRBV30 and TRBJ2-3; D possibly matches TRBD1 or TRBD2 (6 bases each). Germline CDR1 reads GTSNPN; CDR2 reads SVGIG (reference sequence). The ends were cut back, 2 bases at V and 1 base at J, with 19 bases in the middle. The CDR3 extends over 17 amino acids. The CDR3: CAWSLGGTSKGTDTQYF. For the CDR3, the DNA is TGTGCCTGGAGTCTAGGGGGTACTAGCAAGGGCACAGATACGCAGTATTTT.

The chain has TRBV27 and TRBJ1-1; D is possibly TRBD1 (5 bases). CDR3 length: 15 amino acids. V lost 5 bases and J lost 0, with 13 bases in between. Germline loops: CDR1 MNHEY, CDR2 SMNVEV (reference sequence). This CDR3 is CASSRTGRVNTEAFF. The CDR3 nucleotides are TGTGCCAGCAGTCGAACGGGACGGGTGAACACTGAAGCTTTCTTT.

The rearrangement links TRBV30 to TRBJ1-6, with D perhaps matching TRBD1 (6 bases). Trimming took off 0 bases at V and 10 bases at J, with 16 bases between the two ends. The CDR3 runs 15 residues. The germline CDR1 and CDR2 sequences are GTSNPN and SVGIG (reference sequence). The CDR3 DNA is TGTGCCTGGAGTGTACGAGGGGGGTTGAGGTCACCCCTCCACTTT. As protein: CAWSVRGGLRSPLHF.

The chain combines TRBV9 with TRBJ2-5; D is perhaps TRBD1 (6 bases). Germline loops: CDR1 SGDLS, CDR2 YYNGEE. Trimming cost V 0 bases and J 5 bases, with 11 bases left between them. This CDR3 comprises 14 residues. DNA of the CDR3: TGTGCCAGCAGCGTAGGTTGGGGGCAGGAGACCCAGTACTTC. Amino acid sequence: CASSVGWGQETQYF.

CDR3 nucleotide sequence: TGCGCCAGCAGCGGGGGCAGTGAAGCTTTCTTT. Protein sequence: CASSGGSEAFF. The chain couples TRBV5-1 to TRBJ1-1, with D possibly TRBD1 on 6 matching bases. Germline CDR1 SGHRS, CDR2 YFSETQ. The CDR3 length is 11 residues. Trimming stripped 4 bases from V and 7 bases from J, with 8 bases between.

The rearrangement joins TRBV5-1 to TRBJ1-2; D may be TRBD1 (5 bases). The CDR3 covers 14 residues. V was cut by 0 bases and J by 7 bases, with 13 bases left in between. Germline CDR1 is SGHRS and CDR2 is YFSETQ. The CDR3 DNA reads TGCGCCAGCAGCTTGGACCAGGGTTTGGTTGGCTACACCTTC. Translation: CASSLDQGLVGYTF.

The gene calls are TRBV19 and TRBJ2-5; D is unresolved. Germline CDR1 reads LNHDA; CDR2 reads SQIVND (reference sequence). The CDR3 spans 16 residues. Trimming took off 4 bases at V and 5 bases at J, with 20 bases between the two ends. The DNA for the CDR3 is TGTGCCAGTAGTACCATGAGCCCACAACGAACGGAGACCCAGTACTTC. Its translation is CASSTMSPQRTETQYF.

The gene calls are TRBV28 and TRBJ2-1; 8 bases line up with TRBD1. CDR1 and CDR2 from the germline V gene are MDHEN and SYDVKM. Trimming removed 6 bases from V and 3 bases from J; junction bases left unmatched: 4. CDR3 length: 14 amino acids. CDR3 nucleotides: TGTGCCAGCAGGGGCGACAGGGGCTACAATGAGCAGTTCTTC. This translates into CASRGDRGYNEQFF. Full variable domain (missing parts from reference TRBV28 and TRBJ2-1): DVKVTQSSRYLVKRTGEKVFLECVQDMDHENMFWYRQDPGLGLRLIYFSYDVKMKEKGDIPEGYSVSREKKERFSLILESASTNQTSMYLCASRGDRGYNEQFFGPGTRLTVL.

The chain links TRBV7-2 to TRBJ2-7, with a tentative D call TRBD1 (5 bases). CDR3 length: 16 amino acids. Germline CDR1 and CDR2: SGHTA and FQGNSA. Deletions cut 5 bases from V and 0 bases from J, with 17 bases between. The CDR3 spells CASSTLTAPSSYEQYF. DNA of the CDR3: TGTGCCAGCAGCACATTGACAGCCCCAAGCTCCTACGAGCAGTACTTC.

V and J are TRBV19 and TRBJ1-1, with TRBD1 matching 7 bases. The CDR3 is 14 amino acids. CDR1 LNHDA and CDR2 SQIVND come from the germline V gene (reference sequence). After removal of 5 bases from V and 0 bases from J, the junction contained 3 bases not matched to a gene. CDR3 bases: TGTGCCAGTAGTCCGGGACAGCTGAACACTGAAGCTTTCTTT. It encodes CASSPGQLNTEAFF.

The chain carries TRBV9 and TRBJ1-1; D is undetermined. The CDR3 contains 13 residues. The V and J ends lost 0 bases and 1 base respectively, with 4 bases between them. From germline, CDR1 is SGDLS and CDR2 YYNGEE. The CDR3, as DNA: TGTGCCAGCAGCGTAGTCCCGAACACTGAAGCTTTCTTT. Amino acids: CASSVVPNTEAFF.

The V and J genes are TRBV7-9 and TRBJ1-6, with 8 nucleotides matching TRBD1. Germline assignment: CDR1 SEHNR and CDR2 FQNEAQ (reference sequence). V trimming: 4 bases; J trimming: 0 bases; junction bases outside the gene matches: 2. The CDR3 is made up of 16 amino acids. The chain's CDR3 is CASSSGQVSYNSPLHF. The CDR3 DNA is TGTGCCAGCAGCTCGGGACAGGTCTCCTATAATTCACCCCTCCACTTT. Full variable domain (rest looked up from reference TRBV7-9 and TRBJ1-6): DTGVSQNPRHKITKRGQNVTFRCDPISEHNRLYWYRQTLGQGPEFLTYFQNEAQLEKSRLLSDRFSAERPKGSFSTLEIQRTEQGDSAMYLCASSSGQVSYNSPLHFGNGTRLTVT.

This chain uses TRBV6-5 with TRBJ1-5; D remains unclear. CDR1 is MNHEY and CDR2 is SVGAGI in the germline V gene. CDR3 size: 13 residues. V lost 2 bases, J lost 0 bases, and 2 bases lay in between. CDR3 sequence (DNA): TGTGCCAGCAGTTACGGTAGCAATCAGCCCCAGCATTTT. Translated: CASSYGSNQPQHF.

This clone was counted a few times. The chain joins TRBV4-2 to TRBJ2-7; TRBD2 matches 12 bases. V shed 0 bases, J shed 5 bases, and the junction held 5 bases outside the gene matches. The CDR3 length is 16 residues. Germline CDR1 reads LGHNA; CDR2 reads YNFKEQ. CDR3 region: CASSQEASGGADEQYF. In nucleotides, the CDR3 is TGTGCCAGCAGCCAAGAAGCTAGCGGGGGGGCAGACGAGCAGTACTTC.

The genes are TRBV7-9 and TRBJ1-5; a weak D match, TRBD1 (5 bases). Germline-derived CDR1 and CDR2 are SEHNR and FQNEAQ (reference sequence). Trimming removed 5 bases at V and 5 bases at J, with 16 bases between. The CDR3 loop spans 15 amino acids. The DNA of the CDR3 is TGTGCCAGCAGCCCGAACGGGGGAGGCTATCAGCCCCAGCATTTT. Translation gives CASSPNGGGYQPQHF.

The chain joins TRBV10-3 to TRBJ2-2, with D perhaps TRBD2 (5 bases). This CDR3 region has 14 residues. The V end lost 10 bases, the J end lost 3 bases, and 15 bases lay between the germline ends. Germline V CDR1 and CDR2: ENHRY, SYGVKD. The DNA of the CDR3 is TGTGCCACCGGAGGAACATCAGACACCGGGGAGCTGTTTTTT. This codes for CATGGTSDTGELFF.

This chain connects TRBV5-1 to TRBJ2-7; a possible D gene is TRBD1 (6 bases). Trimming removed 4 bases at V and 0 bases at J, with 14 bases between. In germline, CDR1 is SGHRS, CDR2 YFSETQ. The CDR3 is 15 amino acids. CDR3 sequence reads: CASSQRQASSYEQYF. CDR3 DNA: TGCGCCAGCAGCCAACGACAGGCAAGCTCCTACGAGCAGTACTTC.

The CDR3 DNA follows: TGTGCCAGCAGTTTACCGGGACAGGGCGGTCGGGGCACCATATATTTT. This encodes CASSLPGQGGRGTIYF. V usage is TRBV28 and J usage is TRBJ1-3; 9 bases agree with TRBD1. There are 16 residues in the CDR3. Looked up from germline, CDR1 is MDHEN and CDR2 is SYDVKM. V lost 2 bases and J lost 9; bases outside the gene matches: 11.

The rearrangement links TRBV3-1 (or the pseudogene TRBV3-2) to TRBJ1-6; D ambiguous. This CDR3 has 10 residues. The germline V gene has CDR1 LGHDT and CDR2 YNNKEL (reference sequence). The V end was cut by 9 bases, the J end by 7 bases, with 4 bases between. The DNA for the CDR3 is TGTGCCAGGAAAAATTCACCCCTCCACTTT. As protein: CARKNSPLHF.

This clone was recorded only once. The genes are TRBV28 and TRBJ2-7; 9 bases align to TRBD1. This CDR3 region has 14 residues. Germline CDR1 MDHEN, CDR2 SYDVKM. V lost 6 bases and J lost 4; bases outside the gene matches: 7. CDR3 loop: CASRETGGVYEQYF. The CDR3 nucleotides read TGTGCCAGCAGGGAGACAGGGGGAGTTTACGAGCAGTACTTC.

The gene calls are TRBV19 and TRBJ1-5; D perhaps matches TRBD1 (5 bases). Trimming pared 2 bases from V and 2 bases from J, leaving 10 bases between. This CDR3 has 15 residues. The germline CDR1 and CDR2 sequences are LNHDA and SQIVND (reference sequence). The CDR3 DNA follows: TGTGCCAGTAGTATAAGGGACGGCGGCAATCAGCCCCAGCATTTT. The encoded protein is CASSIRDGGNQPQHF.